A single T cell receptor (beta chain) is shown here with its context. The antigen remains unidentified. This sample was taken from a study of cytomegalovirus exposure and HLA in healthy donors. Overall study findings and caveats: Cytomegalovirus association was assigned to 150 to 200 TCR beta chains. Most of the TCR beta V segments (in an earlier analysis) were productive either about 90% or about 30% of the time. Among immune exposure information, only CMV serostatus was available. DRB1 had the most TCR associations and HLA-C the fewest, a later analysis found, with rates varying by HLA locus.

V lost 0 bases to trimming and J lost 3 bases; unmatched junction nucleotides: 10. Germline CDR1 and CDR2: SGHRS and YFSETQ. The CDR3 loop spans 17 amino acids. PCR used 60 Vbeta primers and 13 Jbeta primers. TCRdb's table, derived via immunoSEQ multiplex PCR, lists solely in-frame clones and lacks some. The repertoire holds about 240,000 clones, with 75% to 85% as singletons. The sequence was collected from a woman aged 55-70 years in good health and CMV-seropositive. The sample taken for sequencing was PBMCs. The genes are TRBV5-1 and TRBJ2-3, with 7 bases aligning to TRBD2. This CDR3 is CASSLASMGGWTDTQYF. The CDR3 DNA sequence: TGCGCCAGCAGCTTGGCTTCAATGGGAGGGTGGACAGATACGCAGTATTTT.